The rows below give T cell receptor beta chains drawn from one sample of a study of blood T cell repertoires in COVID-19. Repertoires were generated with immunoSEQ multiplex PCR, while TCRdb's copy carries only in-frame clones and drops some. Among around 13,000 clones listed, roughly 88% were seen once. The sample was peripheral blood. These receptors were collected from a human donor in a cohort sampled during active COVID-19. CDR3s include the opening cysteine and the closing phenylalanine or tryptophan. The size of a clone is reported for some rows only, either as once, few or many, or as a class for expanded clones.

CDR3 protein,J gene,V gene,CDR3 length,clone size
CASSSNLQGEQFF,TRBJ2-1,TRBV5-4,13,NA
CASSLGTSDLNEQYF,TRBJ2-7,TRBV6-5,15,NA
CASSFREGHGYTF,TRBJ1-2,TRBV7-2,13,NA
CASSVEGALDTGELFF,TRBJ2-2,TRBV9,16,NA
CASSSPGQGTFRSYNEQFF,TRBJ2-1,TRBV5-6,19,NA
CASSLSGNSPLHF,TRBJ1-6,TRBV12-3/TRBV12-4,13,NA
CATSDGMGQINYGYTF,TRBJ1-2,TRBV24-1,16,NA
CASSPPGLDSYNEQFF,TRBJ2-1,TRBV18,16,NA
CASSLNRGSSTDTQYF,TRBJ2-3,TRBV5-6,16,NA
CASSLTSGDNSPPHF,TRBJ1-6,TRBV7-3,15,NA
CASSPYATNEKLFF,TRBJ1-4,TRBV27,14,NA
CASSSGLAPQETQYF,TRBJ2-5,TRBV21-1,15,NA
CASSKYGSVYGYTF,TRBJ1-2,TRBV21-1,14,NA
CASSMDGSGGYGYTF,TRBJ1-2,TRBV19,15,NA
CASSLDRSGAEQFF,TRBJ2-1,TRBV11-3,14,NA
CASSQGWAVKTEAFF,TRBJ1-1,TRBV3-1/TRBV3-2,15,NA
CASSLVYTEAFF,TRBJ1-1,TRBV28,12,once
CASRGTLSPLHF,TRBJ1-6,TRBV6-5,12,NA
CASSLGVPSSYNEQFF,TRBJ2-1,TRBV5-6,16,NA
CASSSGTPNSPLHF,TRBJ1-6,TRBV5-6,14,NA